This T cell receptor beta chain emerged from a study of T cells expressing NK-cell markers (dated by TCRdb to the early 2020s). Looking at the study overall: TCR beta-chain repertoires were profiled in sorted CD3+CD56+NKG2C+, CD3+CD56+NKG2C- and CD3+CD56-NKG2C+ T-cell subsets from several donors. Seven of the eight sequenced donors were HCMV-seropositive and one was HCMV-seronegative. The eight sequenced donors were randomly selected healthy volunteers, three men and five women. Libraries were sequenced as 2 x 150 bp reads on Illumina HiSeq 2000/2500, MiSeq or NextSeq.

Including cysteine and phenylalanine, the CDR3 has 15 amino acids. No DNA is listed. CDR1 DFQATT and CDR2 SNEGSKA were looked up in the germline V gene (reference sequence). Sequencing was carried out with an Illumina HiSeq 2000. TCR beta cDNA libraries were prepared using 5'RACE template switching, which introduced a universal primer site and unique molecular identifiers. cDNA synthesis was primed from the TCR beta constant segment and was followed by two successive PCR amplification steps. The source study handled its data this way. MIGEC handled demultiplexing of the reads and grouping by UMI, while MiTCR was used to assemble and quantify clonotypes. Only TCR cDNA sequences supported by at least two reads were kept to exclude erroneous sequences. The tcR package was used for downstream repertoire analysis, and clonotypes were matched across fractions by CDR3 nucleotide sequence plus V segment. VDJmatch was used to annotate antigen specificity against VDJdb, with one amino acid substitution in CDR3 allowed. Following TCRdb reprocessing, every CDR3 protein sequence forms one entry, and DNA is not provided. The V and J calls reflect TCRdb's pipeline rather than the authors' work. This sample's table lists 400,000 or so distinct CDR3 sequences. The top ten clonotypes cover around 10% of the sample.

HCMV-specific IgG was detected in serum with a commercial ELISA kit to determine HCMV serostatus. Peripheral blood mononuclear cells were isolated from blood by Ficoll density gradient centrifugation. As for this clonotype: Its antigen is still unknown.

The full study reports these points: Whether the expanded NKG2C-expressing T cell clones were specific for HCMV antigens was left unclear. For five or six donors, the dominant CD3+CD56+NKG2C+ clonotypes were among the top 10 CD8+ clonotypes and accounted for roughly 1.0-7.5% of CD8+ T cells. Those dominant clonotypes were again the most abundant among CD3+CD56-NKG2C+ cells in a handful of donors, at roughly 28.3-65%.

The chain was built from TRBV20-1 and TRBJ2-7; TCRdb's D call, TRBD2, is unchecked because there is no DNA. The receptor was derived from a woman aged 45-59 years in good health. Donor details come from another sample of the same person, matched by shared clones. Sequencing used blood T cells: a sorted CD56 or NKG2C T cell subset, CD4+ or CD8+ T cells, or bulk PBMC T cells (not recorded which). The CDR3 region reads CSASATSGPSYEQYF.